Presented here are 32 T cell receptor beta chains from one specimen sequenced in a study of blood T cells in healthy people across ages. Primed by a sample-barcoded 5' primer and a J-beta primer mix, a second PCR proceeded for roughly 7 to 12 cycles. Via MiXCR, TCRdb re-called the 5' RACE reads, giving one row per CDR3 protein. Of fewer than 1 million distinct CDR3 sequences listed, approximately 48% are singletons. Sequencing was done on a sample of blood. These receptor sequences come from a man between 60 and 75 years old in good health.

The table lists this clonotype with a few counts. This CDR3 reads CASSPGLAGVLRDTQYF. CDR3 coding DNA: TGCGCCAGCAGCCCGGGACTAGCGGGGGTGTTGAGAGATACGCAGTATTTT. The chain carries TRBV5-1 and TRBJ2-3, with TRBD2 matching 14 bases. The CDR3 consists of 17 residues. The trim removed 4 bases at V and 5 bases at J, leaving 9 bases unmatched. Germline CDR1 and CDR2: SGHRS and YFSETQ.

This clonotype has just one count. The chain joins TRBV29-1 to TRBJ2-7; maybe TRBD2 (6 bases). Trimming took 1 base from V and 4 from J, leaving 11 bases between them. This CDR3 region has 13 residues. Germline CDR1 is SQVTM and CDR2 is ANQGSEA. CDR3 residues: CSVEGEVSYEQYF. The CDR3 DNA reads as TGCAGCGTTGAAGGGGAGGTCTCTTACGAGCAGTACTTC.

This clonotype was recorded a few times. The chain links TRBV7-2 to TRBJ2-1; either TRBD1 or TRBD2 may supply D (5 bases each). Germline assignment: CDR1 SGHTA and CDR2 FQGNSA. The germline V and J ends were trimmed by 5 bases and 14 bases, with 16 bases remaining between them. The CDR3 extends over 12 amino acids. CDR3 loop: CASSETPGTEFF. The CDR3 DNA is TGTGCCAGCAGCGAGACCCCCGGGACGGAGTTCTTC. The whole variable domain, remainder taken from reference TRBV7-2 and TRBJ2-1, is GAGVSQSPSNKVTEKGKDVELRCDPISGHTALYWYRQSLGQGLEFLIYFQGNSAPDKSGLPSDRFSAERTGGSVSTLTIQRTQQEDSAVYLCASSETPGTEFFGPGTRLTVL.

The chain couples TRBV3-1 to TRBJ1-4, with D possibly being TRBD1 (5 bases). The CDR3 consists of 15 residues. Trimming took 3 bases from V and 6 from J, leaving 14 bases between them. In germline, CDR1 is LGHDT, CDR2 YNNKEL (reference sequence). The CDR3: CASSHKGKMDEKLFF. As DNA, the CDR3 is TGTGCCAGCAGCCATAAGGGGAAGATGGATGAAAAACTGTTTTTT.

The rearrangement joins TRBV20-1 to TRBJ2-1; D is possibly TRBD1 (6 bases). The germline gives CDR1 DFQATT, CDR2 SNEGSKA (reference sequence). CDR3 size: 16 residues. The V and J ends lost 0 bases and 3 bases respectively, with 15 bases between them. The CDR3 reads CSARDPGEPLYNEQFF. In nucleotides, the CDR3 is TGCAGTGCTAGAGACCCAGGGGAACCTCTCTACAATGAGCAGTTCTTC.

This clonotype was observed a few times. The genes are TRBV24-1 and TRBJ1-2, with TRBD1 as a possible D gene (5 bases). The V end was cut by 4 bases, the J end by 6 bases, with 17 bases between. Germline CDR1 is KGHDR and CDR2 is SFDVKD. The CDR3 totals 15 residues. The CDR3 sequence is CATSDQGAGLHGYTF. CDR3 bases: TGTGCCACCAGTGACCAGGGCGCAGGGCTCCATGGCTACACCTTC.

This clonotype was seen at least ten times. The chain has TRBV7-2 and TRBJ2-5, with 12 bases aligning to TRBD2. V trimming: 1 base; J trimming: 2 bases; junction bases outside the gene matches: 2. The CDR3 runs to 16 residues. Germline values: CDR1 SGHTA, CDR2 FQGNSA. The CDR3 DNA follows: TGTGCCAGCAGCTTAGGGCTAGCGGGGGGGCAAGAGACCCAGTACTTC. Its translation: CASSLGLAGGQETQYF.

This clonotype showed up just once. The J gene is TRBJ2-5, the V gene TRBV6-5; 10 nucleotides align to TRBD1. The J call may be wrong; the DNA end is better matched by TRBJ2-7. Germline CDR1 MNHEY, CDR2 SVGAGI. CDR3 size: 17 residues. The CDR3 bases are TGTGCCAGCAGTTACTCGCGGACAGGGGGGGGGGTCTACGAGCAGTACTTC. It is translated as CASSYSRTGGGVYEQYF.

The V gene is TRBV9, the J gene TRBJ2-5; 8 bases are a match to TRBD2. The CDR3 sequence is 15 residues long. J lost 4 bases, V lost 4 bases, and 9 bases had no gene match. Germline V lookup: CDR1 SGDLS, CDR2 YYNGEE. The CDR3, as DNA: TGTGCCAGCAGCCCCTTCGGGGGGGACGGAGAGACCCAGTACTTC. Encoded protein: CASSPFGGDGETQYF.

This clonotype turned up a few times. The V call is TRBV7-9, the J call TRBJ2-5, with 9 nucleotides matching TRBD1. CDR1 is SEHNR, CDR2 FQNEAQ, per germline (reference sequence). V lost 4 bases, J lost 1 base, and 7 bases stayed unmatched. The CDR3 sequence is 16 residues long. CDR3 nucleotides: TGTGCCAGCAGCTCTCTACAGGGGGCAGCCCAAGAGACCCAGTACTTC. Residues: CASSSLQGAAQETQYF.

This clonotype was detected a few times. The rearrangement joins TRBV9 to TRBJ2-1, with 10 nucleotides matching TRBD2. V was pared by 0 bases and J by 4 bases, with 13 bases of the junction left unmatched. This CDR3 spans 19 amino acids. Per germline, CDR1 SGDLS and CDR2 YYNGEE. This chain's CDR3 is CASSVEATNSGGRYNEQFF. CDR3 DNA sequence: TGTGCCAGCAGCGTAGAGGCGACCAATAGCGGGGGGAGATACAATGAGCAGTTCTTC.

There are a few counts of this clonotype. CDR3 coding DNA: TGCAGTGCTAGTCAGGGAGCGAACACCGGGGAGCTGTTTTTT. Residues: CSASQGANTGELFF. The gene calls are TRBV20-1 and TRBJ2-2; D may correspond to TRBD1 or TRBD2 (5 bases each). CDR1 and CDR2 (germline): DFQATT, SNEGSKA (reference sequence). The CDR3 is 14 residues long. V gave up 3 bases and J gave up 0 bases, with 8 bases separating them.

V usage is TRBV9 and J usage is TRBJ2-6; no definite D call. The CDR3 loop spans 15 amino acids. Germline lookup yields CDR1 SGDLS and CDR2 YYNGEE. V lost 3 bases and J lost 2, with 9 bases in between. CDR3 amino acids: CASSDFEAGANVLTF. The CDR3, as DNA: TGTGCCAGCAGCGACTTCGAGGCTGGGGCCAACGTCCTGACTTTC.

This clonotype has a handful of counts. V is TRBV13 and J is TRBJ1-2; D is undetermined. CDR3 length equals 14 residues. CDR1 is PRHDT, CDR2 FYEKMQ, per germline (reference sequence). Deletions cut 1 base from V and 0 bases from J, with 6 bases between. The CDR3, as DNA: TGTGCCAGCAGCTTAGCGGCGACTAACTATGGCTACACCTTC. This codes for CASSLAATNYGYTF.

This chain links TRBV27 with TRBJ2-5; 8 nucleotides align to TRBD1. The DNA end is a closer match to TRBJ2-7, so the J assignment may be wrong. CDR3 length equals 14 residues. Per the germline V gene, CDR1 is MNHEY and CDR2 is SMNVEV (reference sequence). In DNA, the CDR3 is TGTGCCAGCTCCCCCAGGGGGCTGATTGGCGAGCAGTACTTC. It codes for CASSPRGLIGEQYF.

This clonotype was detected a few times. This rearrangement joins TRBV5-1 to TRBJ2-6; possible D gene TRBD1, 5 bases. The length of the CDR3 is 16 residues. Germline V gives CDR1 SGHRS, CDR2 YFSETQ. V shed 5 bases and J shed 4 bases, with 16 bases lying between them. The DNA for the CDR3 is TGCGCCAGCAGTAATGTCCCCACAGGCGGGGCCAACGTCCTGACTTTC. Translated: CASSNVPTGGANVLTF. Filled out from reference TRBV5-1 and TRBJ2-6, the complete variable domain reads KAGVTQTPRYLIKTRGQQVTLSCSPISGHRSVSWYQQTPGQGLQFLFEYFSETQRNKGNFPGRFSGRQFSNSRSEMNVSTLELGDSALYLCASSNVPTGGANVLTFGAGSRLTVL.

The chain's CDR3 is CASSLGSQGNQPQHF. The DNA for the CDR3 is TGTGCCAGCAGCTTAGGGAGTCAGGGCAATCAGCCCCAGCATTTT. The chain is built from TRBV7-2 and TRBJ1-5; D unresolved. Germline V CDR1 and CDR2: SGHTA, FQGNSA. V lost 1 base to trimming and J lost 2 bases, with 9 bases between them. The CDR3 is 15 residues long.

This clonotype is a singleton in its sample. The J gene is TRBJ1-2, the V gene TRBV7-2, with D uncertain. This CDR3 is 17 amino acids long. Germline V gene data show CDR1 as SGHTA and CDR2 as FQGNSA. V was pared by 1 base and J by 0 bases, with 15 bases between. The CDR3 region is CASSLEAFRQPNYGYTF. For the CDR3, the DNA is TGTGCCAGCAGCTTAGAGGCTTTCCGACAACCTAACTATGGCTACACCTTC.

Only a few counts were recorded for this clonotype. The rearrangement uses TRBV10-3 and TRBJ2-5, with D unclear. V was cut by 3 bases and J by 4 bases, with 6 bases left in between. Germline lookup yields CDR1 ENHRY and CDR2 SYGVKD. The CDR3 has 12 residues. The CDR3 DNA is TGTGCCATCAGTGACTTTCGAGAGACCCAGTACTTC. Translation gives CAISDFRETQYF.

This chain connects TRBV29-1 to TRBJ1-2; tentatively, D is TRBD1 (6 bases). This CDR3 has 13 residues. V was shortened by 2 bases and J by 8 bases, with 15 bases between the two germline ends. The germline V gene has CDR1 SQVTM and CDR2 ANQGSEA. The CDR3 here is CSVELSQGGGYTF. CDR3 nucleotides: TGCAGCGTTGAACTCTCACAGGGAGGCGGCTACACCTTC.

The V gene is TRBV6-1, the J gene TRBJ1-2; TRBD1 matches at 8 bases. The CDR3 is 16 amino acids. CDR1 and CDR2 from the germline V gene are MNHNS and SASEGT. V lost 0 bases, J lost 5 bases, and 8 bases stayed unmatched. The CDR3 DNA follows: TGTGCCAGCAGTGAAGCCGGGGACAGGAGGGCTTATGGCTACACCTTC. Protein product: CASSEAGDRRAYGYTF.

This chain links TRBV7-2 with TRBJ1-6; D gene ambiguous. Trimming removed 3 bases from V and 10 bases from J, with 7 bases in between. The germline V gene encodes CDR1 SGHTA and CDR2 FQGNSA. This CDR3 contains 12 residues. Here the CDR3 reads CASSFTGSPLHF. The CDR3, as DNA: TGTGCCAGCAGCTTCACCGGCTCACCCCTCCACTTT.

This clonotype was seen only once. As DNA, the CDR3 is TGCGCCAGCAGTCCCGGGACAGGGGGTCTCGCAGATACGCAGTATTTT. Its translation: CASSPGTGGLADTQYF. V usage is TRBV5-1 and J usage is TRBJ2-3, with TRBD1 identical over 11 bases. This CDR3 comprises 16 residues. J gave up 4 bases and V 5 bases, and 9 bases lay outside the gene matches. Germline V CDR1 and CDR2: SGHRS, YFSETQ.

The chain is built from TRBV4-1 and TRBJ2-5; D remains unclear. The last part of the DNA fits TRBJ2-1 better; the J call may be wrong. Per the germline V gene, CDR1 is MGHRA and CDR2 is YSYEKL. There are 14 residues in the CDR3. The CDR3 coding sequence is TGCGCCAGCAGCCCCCGGGCGCTCCAAGAGACCCAGTTCTTC. It encodes CASSPRALQETQFF.

The chain carries TRBV7-2 and TRBJ1-1; 9 nucleotides agree with TRBD1. With 4 bases clipped from V and 1 base from J, the junction kept 4 bases outside the gene matches. The CDR3 sequence is 15 residues long. In germline, CDR1 is SGHTA, CDR2 FQGNSA. The CDR3 sequence is CASSSEGQGNTEAFF. The CDR3 nucleotides read TGTGCCAGCAGCTCCGAGGGACAGGGGAACACTGAAGCTTTCTTT.

This clonotype was seen many times. One end of the junction varies from germline; a read error may be responsible. This chain links TRBV7-2 with TRBJ2-3; 8 positions match TRBD1. Per the germline V gene, CDR1 is SGHTA and CDR2 is FQGNSA. This CDR3 region has 15 residues. The CDR3 protein is CASGFLRGRTDTQYF. For the CDR3, the DNA is TGTGCCAGCGGCTTTCTCAGGGGGCGAACAGATACGCAGTATTTT.

As regards this clonotype: It may be a read error: a sequence one base away is much more abundant. The J gene is TRBJ1-1, the V gene TRBV3-1; weak D call: TRBD1 (5 bases). V was pared by 8 bases and J by 0 bases, with 22 bases between. The CDR3 totals 17 residues. Germline-derived CDR1 and CDR2 are LGHDT and YNNKEL (reference sequence). This chain's CDR3 is CASGLRRGGVVNTEAFF. The DNA of the CDR3 is TGTGCCAGCGGCCTACGCCGGGGGGGGGTAGTGAACACTGAAGCTTTCTTT. Drawing the rest from reference TRBV3-1 and TRBJ1-1, the complete variable domain is DTAVSQTPKYLVTQMGNDKSIKCEQNLGHDTMYWYKQDSKKFLKIMFSYNNKELIINETVPNRFSPKSPDKAHLNLHINSLELGDSAVYFCASGLRRGGVVNTEAFFGQGTRLTVV.

The chain employs TRBV11-2 and TRBJ2-3, with 9 bases matching TRBD2. Germline CDR1 is SGHAT and CDR2 is FQNNGV. There are 16 residues in the CDR3. The V segment lost 1 base and the J segment 2 bases; nucleotides outside the gene matches: 4. CDR3 sequence: CASSLGASGVTDTQYF. DNA for the CDR3: TGTGCCAGCAGCTTAGGGGCTAGCGGGGTCACAGATACGCAGTATTTT.

The V and J genes are TRBV2 and TRBJ2-1; 8 nucleotides agree with TRBD1. CDR1 and CDR2 from the germline V gene are SNHLY and FYNNEI. Trimming at V came to 7 bases and at J to 12 bases, leaving 11 bases not matched to a gene. The length of the CDR3 is 13 residues. The CDR3 loop reads CASTVQGAGGQFF. The CDR3 DNA reads as TGTGCCAGCACAGTCCAGGGGGCCGGGGGGCAGTTCTTC.

V usage is TRBV29-1 and J usage is TRBJ1-2; 9 nucleotides agree with TRBD1. V shed 1 base and J 7 bases; nucleotides not matched to a gene: 4. The CDR3 is 13 amino acids. Germline CDR1 SQVTM, CDR2 ANQGSEA. CDR3 residues: CSVEGTGVGGYTF. The CDR3 DNA sequence: TGCAGCGTTGAAGGGACAGGGGTTGGTGGCTACACCTTC.

This chain uses TRBV29-1 with TRBJ2-3; 8 bases are a match to TRBD1. The length of the CDR3 is 16 residues. The ends lost 3 bases at V and 5 bases at J; junction bases unmatched: 13. Germline CDR1 and CDR2: SQVTM and ANQGSEA. The CDR3: CSVEGGGQGAIDTQYF. CDR3 nucleotides: TGCAGCGTTGAGGGAGGTGGGCAGGGGGCGATAGATACGCAGTATTTT.

V usage is TRBV27 and J usage is TRBJ1-2, with 10 positions matching TRBD1. The CDR3 contains 16 residues. Per the germline V gene, CDR1 is MNHEY and CDR2 is SMNVEV (reference sequence). V was clipped by 7 bases and J by 4 bases; unmatched bases: 12. The CDR3 DNA follows: TGTGCCAGCACCCTGACAGGGGGCAAGTTTAGCTATGGCTACACCTTC. It encodes CASTLTGGKFSYGYTF.